This paragraph covers one TCR beta chain sequence. Its cognate antigen is unknown. The CDR3 runs 15 residues. V was clipped by 6 bases and J by 0 bases, with 12 bases between them. Germline-derived CDR1 and CDR2 are MNHNS and SASEGT. This sample is drawn from a study of cytomegalovirus exposure and HLA in healthy donors. Overall study results and limits: Despite most TCR sequences being rare, some public TCRs occurred in many donors. The study put 150 to 200 TCR beta chains on its list as cytomegalovirus-associated.

Use of 60 Vbeta and 13 Jbeta primers characterized the PCR. Produced via immunoSEQ multiplex PCR; TCRdb's table is partial and in-frame only. The sample carries 150,000 to 200,000 clones, 80% recorded once. Specimen: PBMCs. This clonotype originated in a boy aged 10-17 years in good health and CMV-seronegative. The rearrangement links TRBV6-1 to TRBJ1-5; weak D call: TRBD1 (5 bases). The CDR3 protein is CASRGRSVSNQPQHF. In DNA form, the CDR3 reads TGTGCCAGCAGGGGGCGGAGTGTTAGCAATCAGCCCCAGCATTTT.